This T cell receptor (beta chain) was captured by sequencing in a study of monozygotic twins with inflammatory bowel disease. CDR1 SGHRS and CDR2 YFSETQ come from the germline V gene. The CDR3 is 15 residues long. With the 5' RACE reads reprocessed, TCRdb shows one record per CDR3 protein and no DNA. Its table lists approximately 400,000 distinct CDR3 sequences. Sequenced sample: blood. The TCR originated in a human donor with ulcerative colitis or Crohn's disease, or a healthy co-twin of an affected twin (not recorded which). This sequence joins TRBV5-1 and TRBJ2-3; TCRdb outputs TRBD2, but without DNA this stays unchecked. Here the CDR3 reads CASSTSGRGTDTQYF.